This is a list of T cell receptor beta chains from one sample in a study of beta chain features in type 1 diabetes. The assay was immunoSEQ multiplex PCR, and TCRdb's table has in-frame clones only and misses some. The repertoire has about 620,000 clones, about a sixth of them found once; the top ten carry about 0.086%. The sample consisted of naive CD4+ T cells from blood. These receptor sequences come from a man between 18 and 35 years old in good health. CDR3s include the opening cysteine and the closing phenylalanine or tryptophan. Only some rows state a clone size, as once, few, many or a class for expanded clones.

clone_size: -
j_call: TRBJ2-5
v_call: TRBV9
cdr3_aa: CASSVSKKQETQYF

clone_size: few
j_call: TRBJ2-3
v_call: TRBV29-1
cdr3_aa: CSVRDTTDTQYF

clone_size: -
j_call: TRBJ2-7
v_call: TRBV4-2
cdr3_aa: CASSTRTSGWAGSYEQYF

clone_size: -
j_call: TRBJ1-2
v_call: TRBV7-8
cdr3_aa: CASSLKLQHYGYTF

clone_size: -
j_call: TRBJ1-3
v_call: TRBV6-6
cdr3_aa: CASSSAGSGNTIYF

clone_size: -
j_call: TRBJ2-5
v_call: TRBV11-2
cdr3_aa: CASSLVRFFGETQYF

clone_size: -
j_call: TRBJ2-6
v_call: TRBV11-2
cdr3_aa: CASSLQGTGANVLTF

clone_size: -
j_call: TRBJ2-3
v_call: TRBV4-2
cdr3_aa: CASSQDLAGGPDTQYF

clone_size: -
j_call: TRBJ2-5
v_call: TRBV5-4
cdr3_aa: CASSFGFQETQYF

clone_size: -
j_call: TRBJ2-7
v_call: TRBV7-2
cdr3_aa: CASTLTPGFPYEQYF

clone_size: -
j_call: TRBJ1-5
v_call: TRBV27
cdr3_aa: CASSPIQGWQPQHF

clone_size: few
j_call: TRBJ2-7
v_call: TRBV6-5
cdr3_aa: CAITPGTGMAYEQYF

clone_size: -
j_call: TRBJ1-5
v_call: TRBV5-1
cdr3_aa: CASSLDTGSHNQPQHF

clone_size: few
j_call: TRBJ1-4
v_call: TRBV4-1
cdr3_aa: CASSQASYGANEKLFF

clone_size: few
j_call: TRBJ2-7
v_call: TRBV9
cdr3_aa: CASSLSLAGAYEQYF

clone_size: few
j_call: TRBJ2-2
v_call: TRBV5-1
cdr3_aa: CASSLTDQETGELFF

clone_size: -
j_call: TRBJ1-2
v_call: TRBV4-1
cdr3_aa: CASSHWGQGARFDYGYTF

clone_size: few
j_call: TRBJ1-1
v_call: TRBV6-1
cdr3_aa: CASSIQGGGGTEAFF

clone_size: -
j_call: TRBJ2-1
v_call: TRBV7-9
cdr3_aa: CASSLLLLLAGGRSEQFF

clone_size: -
j_call: TRBJ2-1
v_call: TRBV12-5
cdr3_aa: CASGLVLGQGVRLDNEQFF

clone_size: -
j_call: TRBJ2-3
v_call: TRBV9
cdr3_aa: CASSPEGGATDTQYF

clone_size: -
j_call: TRBJ1-2
v_call: TRBV28
cdr3_aa: CASKRQAIRGYGYTF

clone_size: -
j_call: TRBJ1-4
v_call: TRBV29-1
cdr3_aa: CSSLARNEKLFF

clone_size: few
j_call: TRBJ1-2
v_call: TRBV5-4
cdr3_aa: CASSSAALYGYTF

clone_size: -
j_call: TRBJ2-7
v_call: TRBV7-8
cdr3_aa: CASSLVQTNYEQYF

clone_size: -
j_call: TRBJ2-3
v_call: TRBV7-8
cdr3_aa: CASSSTRQITDTQYF

clone_size: -
j_call: TRBJ2-3
v_call: TRBV6-5
cdr3_aa: CASDSGRADTQYF

clone_size: -
j_call: TRBJ2-7
v_call: TRBV9
cdr3_aa: CASSLGEGRYEQYF

clone_size: -
j_call: TRBJ1-2
v_call: TRBV30
cdr3_aa: CAWSSSKGWGYTF

clone_size: -
j_call: TRBJ2-1
v_call: TRBV5-4
cdr3_aa: CASSSEQGVIGEQFF

clone_size: -
j_call: TRBJ2-7
v_call: TRBV6-5
cdr3_aa: CASSHRQGQSYEQYF

clone_size: -
j_call: TRBJ1-5
v_call: TRBV15
cdr3_aa: CATSRDQTGGQPQHF

clone_size: few
j_call: TRBJ2-3
v_call: TRBV7-2
cdr3_aa: CASSSGGGADTQYF

clone_size: few
j_call: TRBJ2-3
v_call: TRBV7-8
cdr3_aa: CASSLASLAVPSQYF

clone_size: -
j_call: TRBJ2-3
v_call: TRBV6-5
cdr3_aa: CASRPASGTTDTQYF

clone_size: many
j_call: TRBJ2-1
v_call: TRBV4-3
cdr3_aa: CASSKSQGYNEQFF

clone_size: -
j_call: TRBJ2-1
v_call: TRBV5-1
cdr3_aa: CASSLRATSGLTYNEQFF

clone_size: -
j_call: TRBJ2-3
v_call: TRBV7-7
cdr3_aa: CSSGSGTDTQYF

clone_size: few
j_call: TRBJ2-4
v_call: TRBV6-1
cdr3_aa: CASSGGYIAKNIQYF

clone_size: few
j_call: TRBJ1-3
v_call: TRBV30
cdr3_aa: CAWSTGNPGNTIYF

clone_size: few
j_call: TRBJ2-1
v_call: TRBV4-3
cdr3_aa: CASSLFKVAGFSYNEQFF

clone_size: few
j_call: TRBJ2-5
v_call: TRBV5-1
cdr3_aa: CASSTGQIQETQYF

clone_size: few
j_call: TRBJ2-7
v_call: TRBV7-3
cdr3_aa: CASSSGGEQYF

clone_size: few
j_call: TRBJ1-1
v_call: TRBV18
cdr3_aa: CASSPISGGTEAFF

clone_size: few
j_call: TRBJ2-7
v_call: TRBV28
cdr3_aa: CASSVPGTGTYEQYF

clone_size: few
j_call: TRBJ1-4
v_call: TRBV6-1
cdr3_aa: CASSERAALNEKLFF

clone_size: -
j_call: TRBJ2-2
v_call: TRBV18
cdr3_aa: CASSPGTSGTNAGELFF

clone_size: few
j_call: TRBJ1-3
v_call: TRBV7-9
cdr3_aa: CASRRQGSGNTIYF

clone_size: few
j_call: TRBJ1-1
v_call: TRBV5-4
cdr3_aa: CASSLRDRELEAFF

clone_size: -
j_call: TRBJ2-2
v_call: TRBV4-1
cdr3_aa: CASSQWTSGSTGELFF

clone_size: -
j_call: TRBJ2-4
v_call: TRBV10-3
cdr3_aa: CAISDPNRVDIQYF

clone_size: few
j_call: TRBJ2-7
v_call: TRBV5-6
cdr3_aa: CASSFGLGLEQYF

clone_size: few
j_call: TRBJ2-1
v_call: TRBV5-1
cdr3_aa: CASSLDSVYNEQFF

clone_size: -
j_call: TRBJ2-5
v_call: TRBV5-1
cdr3_aa: CASSLALGKETQYF